The clone carrying this T cell receptor (beta chain) was counted a single time. Its antigen is currently unknown. Treatment denoted: 15 to 20 received Ad26.COV2.S at low or high dose, single or two shots; several received placebo; per-sample allocation not given. Day 63 after the first vaccine or placebo injection was the time point for sampling. An adult donor aged 18-55 years was enrolled in Boston. The vaccine delivered Wuhan-strain SARS-CoV-2 spike through an Ad26 vector. The sample originates from a study of Ad26.COV2.S vaccination and SARS-CoV-2 variants. Study-level results: In vaccinated individuals, spike-specific CD8+ and CD4+ T cell responses reportedly displayed substantial breadth. Vaccinees and placebo recipients showed similar non-spike TCR breadth.

Clones were read by immunoSEQ multiplex PCR, and TCRdb kept only the in-frame ones, dropping some. The profile shows roughly 350,000 clones, roughly 89% of them singletons. Trimming removed 8 bases from V and 5 bases from J; junction bases left unmatched: 6. Germline V gene lookup returns CDR1 ENHRY and CDR2 SYGVKD. This CDR3 comprises 13 residues. Source: peripheral blood, taken in a trial of Ad26.COV2.S vaccine versus placebo. V usage is TRBV10-3 and J usage is TRBJ2-5; 9 bases match TRBD1. The clonotype originates from a person aged 18-65 years who received the Ad26.COV2.S COVID-19 vaccine or a placebo. This CDR3 is CAIRDRDRETQYF. CDR3 bases: TGTGCCATCCGGGACAGGGATCGGGAGACCCAGTACTTC.